This TCR beta chain appears in the sequencing data of a study of blood T cell repertoires in COVID-19. Study overall: There were acute and convalescent COVID-19 samples, and they came from the United States, Italy and Spain. The cDNA or gDNA used as material had been derived from T cells, B-cell-depleted T cells, or PBMCs.

Each recovered donor of Cohort 3 presented with two negative PCRs, clearance, or symptom resolution. CDR3 length: 16 amino acids. Original handling: Amplification from reference gene primers served as the basis for estimated nucleated cell counts. TCRdb's table, derived via immunoSEQ multiplex PCR, lists solely in-frame clones and lacks some. The V and J calls and the clone size are those of that table, but D and trimming were determined from the DNA. The table records 250,000 to 350,000 clones, around 85% of them present only once. The specimen sequenced was PBMCs or T cells enriched from blood (not recorded which). This TCR was sampled from a woman aged 45-65 years who had recovered from COVID-19. This sequence joins TRBV21-1 and TRBJ2-2; the D call in the table, TRBD2, was not verified against the DNA. TRBV21-1 is marked as a pseudogene. CDR3 sequence: CASSKETTSDTGELFF. The CDR3 nucleotides are TGTGCCAGCAGCAAAGAAACTACCTCAGACACCGGGGAGCTGTTTTTT.